A single sample is the source of the 28 T cell receptor beta chains below, sequenced in a study of CD8 T cells in ankylosing spondylitis. TCRdb re-analysed the 5' RACE reads in MiXCR, keeping a single row per CDR3 protein. The sample has roughly 230,000 distinct CDR3 sequences, 15% to 20% seen once; the top ten hold around 30%. Material: blood, either unsorted or a sorted T cell fraction (not recorded which). All receptors derive from a male donor with ankylosing spondylitis or in good health (not recorded which).

The chain recombines TRBV11-2 with TRBJ2-1, with D perhaps matching TRBD2 (6 bases). CDR3 size: 14 residues. Germline V gene data show CDR1 as SGHAT and CDR2 as FQNNGV. V was trimmed by 1 base and J by 7 bases, leaving 11 bases between them. The CDR3 region has the DNA TGTGCCAGCAGCTTAGGCGGGACTGGGAATGAGCAGTTCTTC. Its protein product is CASSLGGTGNEQFF. The full variable domain, its missing parts supplied by reference TRBV11-2 and TRBJ2-1, is EAGVAQSPRYKIIEKRQSVAFWCNPISGHATLYWYQQILGQGPKLLIQFQNNGVVDDSQLPKDRFSAERLKGVDSTLKIQPAKLEDSAVYLCASSLGGTGNEQFFGPGTRLTVL.

In this sample, this clonotype turned up a few times. The chain uses TRBV4-1 and TRBJ1-1, with D hard to call. With 0 bases removed from V and 5 bases from J, the gap between germline ends came to 7 bases. Looked up from germline, CDR1 is MGHRA and CDR2 is YSYEKL. The CDR3 has 13 residues. CDR3 bases: TGCGCCAGCAGCCAAGATGTGAGGACTGAAGCTTTCTTT. Translating it yields CASSQDVRTEAFF.

As concerns this clonotype: This sequence may be a read error, since a much larger clone differs from it by one base. The V and J genes are TRBV6-1 and TRBJ1-5, with D possibly TRBD1 on 5 matching bases. This CDR3 is built from 15 residues. Germline values: CDR1 MNHNS, CDR2 SASEGT. The CDR3 sequence is CASSEGGVENQPQRF. CDR3 bases: TGTGCCAGCAGTGAAGGGGGGGTGGAGAATCAGCCCCAGCGTTTT.

This chain uses TRBV5-5 with TRBJ2-1, with 7 bases that match TRBD2. Germline CDR1 is SGHKS and CDR2 is YYEKEE (reference sequence). CDR3 length equals 15 residues. The V gene end was trimmed by 4 bases and the J gene end by 2 bases; junction bases not matched to a gene: 6. The CDR3 DNA follows: TGTGCCAGCAGCCCCCAGCGGGATACCTACAATGAGCAGTTCTTC. Translating gives CASSPQRDTYNEQFF.

CDR3 DNA sequence: TGTGCCAGCAGTTACGGACCCGACCAAGAGACCCAGTACTTC. This gives the protein CASSYGPDQETQYF. V and J are TRBV6-5 and TRBJ2-5; no definite D call. Germline V gives CDR1 MNHEY, CDR2 SVGAGI. This CDR3 is 14 amino acids long. Trimming removed 2 bases from V and 0 bases from J, with 7 bases in between.

This chain connects TRBV5-1 to TRBJ2-7; 9 bases are a match to TRBD1. The germline gives CDR1 SGHRS, CDR2 YFSETQ. V lost 4 bases, J lost 3 bases, and 11 bases stayed unmatched. The CDR3 is 16 amino acids. The CDR3 loop is CASSLDLDRGLYEQYF. Written as DNA, the CDR3 is TGCGCCAGCAGCCTAGACTTGGACAGGGGACTCTACGAGCAGTACTTC.

This clonotype has a handful of counts. The chain recombines TRBV29-1 with TRBJ2-6; D possibly corresponds to TRBD2 (5 bases). V shed 4 bases and J shed 4 bases, with 8 bases lying between them. The CDR3 extends over 13 amino acids. Germline V gene lookup returns CDR1 SQVTM and CDR2 ANQGSEA. The CDR3 nucleotides read TGCAGCGTTGCCGGGGTCGGGGCCAACGTCCTGACTTTC. Its protein is CSVAGVGANVLTF.

This clonotype occurred a few times. The rearrangement uses TRBV4-1 and TRBJ1-5; possibly TRBD1 for D (6 bases). This CDR3 region has 16 residues. Germline assignment: CDR1 MGHRA and CDR2 YSYEKL. V was cut by 1 base and J by 0 bases, with 10 bases left in between. The CDR3 protein is CASSQVWDNSNQPQHF. The CDR3 DNA reads TGCGCCAGCAGCCAAGTGTGGGACAATAGCAATCAGCCCCAGCATTTT.

This clonotype has a count of ten or more. The J gene is TRBJ2-3, the V gene TRBV29-1, with D perhaps assigned TRBD1 or TRBD2 (5 bases each). Germline CDR1 reads SQVTM; CDR2 reads ANQGSEA. With 4 bases removed from V and 2 bases from J, the gap between germline ends came to 10 bases. The CDR3 runs to 13 residues. CDR3 region: CSVGGANTDTQYF. The CDR3 DNA sequence: TGCAGCGTTGGAGGGGCTAACACAGATACGCAGTATTTT.

The chain links TRBV19 to TRBJ2-1, with 9 bases matching TRBD1. Looked up from germline, CDR1 is LNHDA and CDR2 is SQIVND (reference sequence). This CDR3 has 16 residues. The V segment lost 1 base and the J segment 3 bases; nucleotides outside the gene matches: 4. CDR3: CASSIAPGQGYNEQFF. The CDR3 DNA reads TGTGCCAGTAGTATAGCCCCGGGACAGGGCTACAATGAGCAGTTCTTC.

V and J are TRBV14 and TRBJ2-3; D unclear. V lost 4 bases and J lost 0, with 8 bases in between. CDR1 is SGHDN, CDR2 FVKESK, per germline. The CDR3 sequence is 14 residues long. The CDR3 nucleotides are TGTGCCAGCAGCCCGACCCATAGCACAGATACGCAGTATTTT. Translation gives CASSPTHSTDTQYF.

The V and J genes are TRBV6-1 and TRBJ1-2; D is undetermined. CDR1 and CDR2 from the germline V gene are MNHNS and SASEGT. The CDR3 is 14 amino acids. The ends were cut back, 5 bases at V and 9 bases at J, with 19 bases in the middle. The CDR3 region has the DNA TGTGCCAGCAGTCTCGGACGGACGACCAGAAGCTACACCTTC. This gives the protein CASSLGRTTRSYTF.

This clonotype turned up a few times. The chain is built from TRBV12-3 or TRBV12-4 and TRBJ1-1; 7 bases match TRBD1. The CDR3 extends over 14 amino acids. V lost 3 bases to trimming and J lost 3 bases; unmatched junction nucleotides: 4. The CDR3 here is CASSFTGAHTEAFF. As DNA, the CDR3 is TGTGCCAGCAGTTTCACAGGGGCGCACACTGAAGCTTTCTTT.

DNA of the CDR3: TGCGCCAGCAGCTTGGCGGGACTAGCGGGGGCTTATGAGCAGTTCTTC. Its protein product is CASSLAGLAGAYEQFF. This chain connects TRBV5-1 to TRBJ2-1; TRBD2 matches at 14 bases. V shed 0 bases and J 8 bases; nucleotides not matched to a gene: 4. The germline gives CDR1 SGHRS, CDR2 YFSETQ. The CDR3 length is 16 residues.

This clonotype was counted at least ten times. This chain links TRBV7-8 with TRBJ2-7; no definite D call. Trimming shortened V by 5 bases and J by 2 bases, and 7 bases separated the two germline ends. Germline CDR1 is SGHVS and CDR2 is FQNEAQ. The CDR3 runs to 12 residues. The CDR3 DNA reads as TGTGCCAGCAGCACCGGCCCCTACGAGCAGTACTTC. It encodes CASSTGPYEQYF.

The CDR3: CASSSPKGWEQETQYF. The CDR3 region has the DNA TGTGCCAGCAGTTCTCCCAAGGGGTGGGAACAAGAGACCCAGTACTTC. V usage is TRBV28 and J usage is TRBJ2-5, with D perhaps matching TRBD1 (5 bases). The germline V gene has CDR1 MDHEN and CDR2 SYDVKM. CDR3 size: 16 residues. V was shortened by 4 bases and J by 2 bases, with 17 bases between the two germline ends.

The chain recombines TRBV5-1 with TRBJ2-7; 10 positions agree with TRBD2. The CDR3 has 15 residues. The junction had 7 bases not matched to a gene; V was cut back by 5 bases and J by 2 bases. Germline CDR1 and CDR2: SGHRS and YFSETQ. CDR3 nucleotide sequence: TGCGCCAGCAGGCCGGGGACTAGCGACCCCTACGAGCAGTACTTC. Amino acid sequence: CASRPGTSDPYEQYF.

This clonotype was found a few times. The V and J genes are TRBV29-1 and TRBJ2-1; 14 bases map to TRBD2. The V and J ends lost 7 bases and 8 bases, in that order; junction bases with no gene match: 7. The CDR3 loop spans 14 amino acids. CDR1 and CDR2 from the germline V gene are SQVTM and ANQGSEA. The CDR3 coding sequence is TGCAGCGCCGCCGGGACTAGCGGGAGCCATGAGCAGTTCTTC. It codes for CSAAGTSGSHEQFF.

The CDR3 loop is CSVTGTREYEQYF. DNA for the CDR3: TGCAGCGTCACGGGGACTCGGGAGTACGAGCAGTACTTC. The rearrangement links TRBV29-1 to TRBJ2-7; weak D call: TRBD2 (6 bases). CDR3 length: 13 amino acids. V lost 6 bases to trimming and J lost 4 bases, with 16 bases between them. Germline values: CDR1 SQVTM, CDR2 ANQGSEA.

This clonotype was picked up many times. CDR3 DNA sequence: TGTGCCAGCAGTTACGGTATGGCGGGAGGAGATACGCAGTATTTT. Protein sequence: CASSYGMAGGDTQYF. The chain is built from TRBV6-5 and TRBJ2-3; 8 bases match TRBD2. The CDR3 totals 15 residues. Germline CDR1 MNHEY, CDR2 SVGAGI. With 2 bases clipped from V and 5 bases from J, the junction kept 6 bases outside the gene matches.

The chain combines TRBV9 with TRBJ2-1, with 7 bases that match TRBD2. The CDR3 spans 15 residues. With V trimmed by 4 bases and J by 0 bases, 4 bases remained unmatched. Germline V CDR1 and CDR2: SGDLS, YYNGEE. Here the CDR3 reads CASSSGGDSYNEQFF. CDR3 nucleotide sequence: TGTGCCAGCAGCTCGGGGGGTGACTCCTACAATGAGCAGTTCTTC.

At least ten counts were recorded for this clonotype. V and J are TRBV4-2 and TRBJ2-7, with 7 bases fitting TRBD2. V lost 2 bases, J lost 3 bases, and 4 bases stayed unmatched. The CDR3 is 14 residues long. CDR1 LGHNA and CDR2 YNFKEQ come from the germline V gene. Here the CDR3 DNA reads TGTGCCAGCAGCCAAATGGCTAGCGGCTACGAGCAGTACTTC. Translation gives CASSQMASGYEQYF.

This chain joins TRBV6-1 and TRBJ2-4; perhaps TRBD1 as D (6 bases). This CDR3 spans 16 amino acids. Per the germline V gene, CDR1 is MNHNS and CDR2 is SASEGT. Trimming removed 6 bases from V and 5 bases from J, with 20 bases in between. This CDR3 reads CASRTGTRASQNIQYF. The CDR3 DNA sequence: TGTGCCAGCAGGACCGGGACAAGGGCGTCGCAAAACATTCAGTACTTC.

The V and J genes are TRBV12-3 or TRBV12-4 and TRBJ2-5, with TRBD2 as a possible D gene (5 bases). This CDR3 contains 11 residues. Between the trimmed V and J ends, which lost 6 bases and 7 bases, there was a span of 9 bases. CDR3 amino acids: CASSPAGTQYF. Written as DNA, the CDR3 is TGTGCCAGCAGCCCGGCGGGGACCCAGTACTTC.

J is TRBJ2-2 and V is TRBV6-2 or TRBV6-3, with 7 bases fitting TRBD1. The CDR3 covers 14 residues. Germline trimming cut 6 bases from V and 3 bases from J; bases unmatched to any gene: 4. Germline lookup yields CDR1 MNHEY and CDR2 SVGEGT. In DNA, the CDR3 is TGTGCCAGCAGATATACAGGGGACACCGGGGAGCTGTTTTTT. Translation gives CASRYTGDTGELFF.

The sample holds a few counts of this clonotype. The chain is built from TRBV29-1 and TRBJ2-1; TRBD2 matches 13 bases. Germline lookup yields CDR1 SQVTM and CDR2 ANQGSEA. Trimming took 1 base from V and 6 from J; bases not matched to a gene: 12. The CDR3 consists of 18 residues. The CDR3 loop is CSVEAPSGLAGDINEQFF. In DNA form, the CDR3 reads TGCAGCGTTGAAGCCCCTTCCGGACTAGCGGGAGACATCAATGAGCAGTTCTTC.

The chain uses TRBV4-1 and TRBJ2-1, with 7 bases fitting TRBD2. The V and J ends lost 0 bases and 7 bases, in that order; junction bases with no gene match: 12. The CDR3 runs to 17 residues. The germline gives CDR1 MGHRA, CDR2 YSYEKL. In DNA form, the CDR3 reads TGCGCCAGCAGCCAAGATAGGGCCAGCGGGGAAAGGAATGAGCAGTTCTTC. Translating gives CASSQDRASGERNEQFF.

This chain connects TRBV6-2 or TRBV6-3 to TRBJ2-1, with 7 nucleotides matching TRBD1. Germline CDR1 MNHEY, CDR2 SVGEGT. This CDR3 spans 15 amino acids. The V and J ends lost 5 bases and 0 bases, in that order; junction bases with no gene match: 4. CDR3 in DNA: TGTGCCAGCAGTCAGGGACAGTACTCCTACAATGAGCAGTTCTTC. Translating it yields CASSQGQYSYNEQFF.